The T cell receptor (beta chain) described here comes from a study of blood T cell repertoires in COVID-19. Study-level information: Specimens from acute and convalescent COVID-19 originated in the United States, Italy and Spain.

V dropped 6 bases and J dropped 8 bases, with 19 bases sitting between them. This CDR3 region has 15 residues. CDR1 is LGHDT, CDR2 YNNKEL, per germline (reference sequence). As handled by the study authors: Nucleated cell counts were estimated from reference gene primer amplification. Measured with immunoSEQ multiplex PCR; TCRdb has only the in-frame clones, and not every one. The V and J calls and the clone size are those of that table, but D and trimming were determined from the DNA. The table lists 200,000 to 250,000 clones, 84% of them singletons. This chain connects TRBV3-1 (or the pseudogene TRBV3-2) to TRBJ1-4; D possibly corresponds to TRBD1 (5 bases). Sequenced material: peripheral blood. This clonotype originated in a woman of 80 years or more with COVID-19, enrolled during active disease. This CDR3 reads CASRSAQGTMEKLFF. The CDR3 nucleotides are TGTGCCAGCAGGTCGGCGCAGGGAACTATGGAAAAACTGTTTTTT.